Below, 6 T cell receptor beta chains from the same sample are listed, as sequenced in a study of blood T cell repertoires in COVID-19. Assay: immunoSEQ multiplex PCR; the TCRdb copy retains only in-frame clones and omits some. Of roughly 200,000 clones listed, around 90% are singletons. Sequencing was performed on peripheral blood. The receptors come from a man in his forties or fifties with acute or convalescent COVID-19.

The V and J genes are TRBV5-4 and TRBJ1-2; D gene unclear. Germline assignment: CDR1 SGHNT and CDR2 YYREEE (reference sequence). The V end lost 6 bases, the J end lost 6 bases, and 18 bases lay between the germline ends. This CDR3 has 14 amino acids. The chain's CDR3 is CASTAAAPGNGYTF. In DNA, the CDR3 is TGTGCCAGCACCGCGGCGGCCCCCGGGAATGGCTACACCTTC. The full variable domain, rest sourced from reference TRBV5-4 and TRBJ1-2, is ETGVTQSPTHLIKTRGQQVTLRCSSQSGHNTVSWYQQALGQGPQFIFQYYREEENGRGNFPPRFSGLQFPNYSSELNVNALELDDSALYLCASTAAAPGNGYTFGSGTRLTVV.

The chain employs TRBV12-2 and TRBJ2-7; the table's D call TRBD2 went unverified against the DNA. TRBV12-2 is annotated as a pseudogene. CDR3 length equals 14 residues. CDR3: CASRLARSRSEQYV. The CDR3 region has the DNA TGTGCAAGTCGCTTAGCGCGCAGTAGGAGTGAGCAGTACGTC.

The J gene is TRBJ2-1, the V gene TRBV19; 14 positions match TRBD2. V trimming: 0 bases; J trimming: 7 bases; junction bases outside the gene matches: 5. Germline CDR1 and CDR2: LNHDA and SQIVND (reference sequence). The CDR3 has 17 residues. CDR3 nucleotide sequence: TGTGCCAGTAGTATAGACGGACTAGCGGGGGGCCTTAATGAGCAGTTCTTC. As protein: CASSIDGLAGGLNEQFF.

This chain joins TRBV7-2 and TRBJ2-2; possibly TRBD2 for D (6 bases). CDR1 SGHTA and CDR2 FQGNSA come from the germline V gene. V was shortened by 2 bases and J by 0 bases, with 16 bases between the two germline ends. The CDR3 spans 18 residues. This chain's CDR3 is CASSLIGTLSPNTGELFF. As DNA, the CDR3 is TGTGCCAGCAGCTTAATTGGGACTCTCTCCCCGAACACCGGGGAGCTGTTTTTT.

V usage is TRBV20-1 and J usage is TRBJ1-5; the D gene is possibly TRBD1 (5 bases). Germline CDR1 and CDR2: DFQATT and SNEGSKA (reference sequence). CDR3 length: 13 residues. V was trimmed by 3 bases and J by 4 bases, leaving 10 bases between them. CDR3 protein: CSASYGGNQPQHF. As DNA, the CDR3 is TGCAGTGCTAGTTACGGGGGGAATCAGCCCCAGCATTTT.

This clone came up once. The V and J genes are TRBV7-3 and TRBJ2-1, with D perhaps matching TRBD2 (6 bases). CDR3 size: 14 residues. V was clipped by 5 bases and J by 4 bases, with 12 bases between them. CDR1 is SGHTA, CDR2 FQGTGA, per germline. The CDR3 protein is CASSPGLLYNEQFF. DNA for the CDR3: TGTGCCAGCAGCCCGGGACTTCTTTACAATGAGCAGTTCTTC.